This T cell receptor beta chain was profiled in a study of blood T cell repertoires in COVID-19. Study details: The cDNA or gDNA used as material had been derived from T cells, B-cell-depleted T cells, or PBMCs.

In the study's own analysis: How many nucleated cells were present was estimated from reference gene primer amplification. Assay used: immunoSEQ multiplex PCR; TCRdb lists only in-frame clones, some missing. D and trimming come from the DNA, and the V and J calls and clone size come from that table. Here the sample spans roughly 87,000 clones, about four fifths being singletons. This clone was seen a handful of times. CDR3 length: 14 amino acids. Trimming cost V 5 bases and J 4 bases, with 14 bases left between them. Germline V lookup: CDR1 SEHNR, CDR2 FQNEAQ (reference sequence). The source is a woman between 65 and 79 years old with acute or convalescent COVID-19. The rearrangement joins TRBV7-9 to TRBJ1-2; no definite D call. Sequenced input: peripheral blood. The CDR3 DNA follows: TGTGCCAGCAGCCCGCCGGTCAGGCGCTATGGCTACACCTTC. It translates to CASSPPVRRYGYTF. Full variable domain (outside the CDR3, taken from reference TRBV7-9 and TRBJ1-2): DTGVSQNPRHKITKRGQNVTFRCDPISEHNRLYWYRQTLGQGPEFLTYFQNEAQLEKSRLLSDRFSAERPKGSFSTLEIQRTEQGDSAMYLCASSPPVRRYGYTFGSGTRLTVV.